The 4 T cell receptor beta chains in this list originate from one sample, sequenced in a study of blood T cells in healthy people across ages. A sample-barcoded 5' primer and a J-beta primer mix were used in a second PCR of roughly 7 to 12 cycles. TCRdb re-analysed the 5' RACE reads in MiXCR, keeping a single row per CDR3 protein. The sample includes about a million distinct CDR3 sequences, roughly 52% of them seen just once. Sequencing used blood. The source of these receptors is a man between 25 and 39 years old in good health.

This clonotype was observed a single time. The chain employs TRBV6-5 and TRBJ1-2; 7 nucleotides align to TRBD1. CDR1 is MNHEY and CDR2 is SVGAGI in the germline V gene. CDR3 length: 13 residues. The V and J ends lost 2 bases and 8 bases, in that order; junction bases with no gene match: 5. The CDR3 DNA follows: TGTGCCAGCAGTTACGACAGGGCGGGAGGCTACACCTTC. Protein: CASSYDRAGGYTF.

CDR3 bases: TGTGCCAGCAGTGAAGTCAGCTACGAGCAGTACTTC. Residues: CASSEVSYEQYF. The chain carries TRBV6-1 and TRBJ2-5; D unresolved. The DNA matches TRBJ2-7 better at its end, which makes the J call doubtful. CDR3 size: 12 residues. The germline gives CDR1 MNHNS, CDR2 SASEGT.

V is TRBV4-1 and J is TRBJ1-6; D is unclear. CDR1 is MGHRA, CDR2 YSYEKL, per germline. The CDR3 sequence is 15 residues long. Trimming took off 0 bases at V and 10 bases at J, with 13 bases between the two ends. CDR3 bases: TGCGCCAGCAGCCAAGATACGTTGGGAGTATCACCCCTCCACTTT. Its translation: CASSQDTLGVSPLHF.

The chain combines TRBV4-3 with TRBJ2-1; 11 bases fit TRBD2. Germline values: CDR1 LGHNA, CDR2 YSLEER. V shed 0 bases and J 7 bases; nucleotides not matched to a gene: 8. This CDR3 comprises 17 residues. The CDR3 is CASSQDPLAGGRNEQFF. The DNA of the CDR3 is TGCGCCAGCAGCCAAGACCCCCTAGCGGGGGGACGGAATGAGCAGTTCTTC.